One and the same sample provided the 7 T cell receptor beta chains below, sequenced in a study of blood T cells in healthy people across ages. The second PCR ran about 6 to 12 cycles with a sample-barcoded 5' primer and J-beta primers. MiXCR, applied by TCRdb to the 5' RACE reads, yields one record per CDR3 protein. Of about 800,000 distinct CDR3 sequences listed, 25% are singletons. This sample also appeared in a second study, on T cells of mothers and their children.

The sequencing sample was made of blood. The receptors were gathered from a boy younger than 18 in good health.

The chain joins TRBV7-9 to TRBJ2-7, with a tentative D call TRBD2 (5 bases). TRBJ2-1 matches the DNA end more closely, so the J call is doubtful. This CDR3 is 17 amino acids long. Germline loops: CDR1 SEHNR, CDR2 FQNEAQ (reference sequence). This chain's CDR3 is CASSLEIGRSPYNEQFF. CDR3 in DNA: TGTGCCAGCAGCTTAGAAATAGGGAGAAGTCCCTACAATGAGCAGTTCTTC.

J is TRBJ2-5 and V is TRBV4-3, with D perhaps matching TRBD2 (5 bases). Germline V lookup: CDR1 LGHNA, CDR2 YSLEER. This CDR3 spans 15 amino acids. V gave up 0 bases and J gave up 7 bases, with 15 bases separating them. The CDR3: CASSQERGPAATQYF. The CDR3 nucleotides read TGCGCCAGCAGCCAAGAGAGAGGGCCGGCAGCGACCCAGTACTTC.

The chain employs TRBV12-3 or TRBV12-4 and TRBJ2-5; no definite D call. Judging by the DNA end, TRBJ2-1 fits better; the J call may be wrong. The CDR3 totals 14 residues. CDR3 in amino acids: CASSPSPIGNEQFF. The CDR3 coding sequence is TGTGCCAGCAGCCCTTCCCCCATCGGCAATGAGCAGTTCTTC.

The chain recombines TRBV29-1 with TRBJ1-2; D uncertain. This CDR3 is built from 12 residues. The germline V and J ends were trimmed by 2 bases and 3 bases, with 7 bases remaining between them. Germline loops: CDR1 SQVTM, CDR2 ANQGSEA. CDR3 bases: TGCAGCGTTGAAAGGGCTGACTATGGCTACACCTTC. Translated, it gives CSVERADYGYTF. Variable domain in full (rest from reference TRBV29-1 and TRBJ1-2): SAVISQKPSRDICQRGTSLTIQCQVDSQVTMMFWYRQQPGQSLTLIATANQGSEATYESGFVIDKFPISRPNLTFSTLTVSNMSPEDSSIYLCSVERADYGYTFGSGTRLTVV.

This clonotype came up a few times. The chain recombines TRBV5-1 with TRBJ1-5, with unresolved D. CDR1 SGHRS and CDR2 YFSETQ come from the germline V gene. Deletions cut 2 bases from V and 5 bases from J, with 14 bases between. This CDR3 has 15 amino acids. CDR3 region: CASSFSPAGDQPQHF. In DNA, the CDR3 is TGCGCCAGCAGCTTCAGTCCCGCAGGAGATCAGCCCCAGCATTTT.

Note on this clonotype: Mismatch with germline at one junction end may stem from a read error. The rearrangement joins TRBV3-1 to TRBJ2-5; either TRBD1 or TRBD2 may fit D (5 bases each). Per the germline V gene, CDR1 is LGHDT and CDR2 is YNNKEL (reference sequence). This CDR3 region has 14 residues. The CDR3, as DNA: TGTGCCAGCAGCCAAACCGGACTGGGGGAGACCCAGTGCTTC. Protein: CASSQTGLGETQCF.

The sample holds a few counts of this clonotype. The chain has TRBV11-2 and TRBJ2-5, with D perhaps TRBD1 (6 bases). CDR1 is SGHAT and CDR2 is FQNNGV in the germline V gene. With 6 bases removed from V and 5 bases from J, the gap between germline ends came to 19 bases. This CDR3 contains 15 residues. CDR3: CASRPVHRDEETQYF. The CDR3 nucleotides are TGTGCCAGCAGACCAGTCCACAGGGATGAGGAGACCCAGTACTTC.